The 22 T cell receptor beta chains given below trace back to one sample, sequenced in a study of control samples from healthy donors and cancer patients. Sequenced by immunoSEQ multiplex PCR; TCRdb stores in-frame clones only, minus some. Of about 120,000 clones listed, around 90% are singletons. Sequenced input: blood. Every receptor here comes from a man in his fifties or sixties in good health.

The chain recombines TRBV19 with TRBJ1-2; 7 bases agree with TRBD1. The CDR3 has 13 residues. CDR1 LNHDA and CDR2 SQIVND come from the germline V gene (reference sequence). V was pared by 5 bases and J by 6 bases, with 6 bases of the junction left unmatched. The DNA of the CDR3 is TGTGCCAGTAGTCCTCAGGGGGGAGATGGCTACACCTTC. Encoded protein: CASSPQGGDGYTF. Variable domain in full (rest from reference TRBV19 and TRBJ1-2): DGGITQSPKYLFRKEGQNVTLSCEQNLNHDAMYWYRQDPGQGLRLIYYSQIVNDFQKGDIAEGYSVSREKKESFPLTVTSAQKNPTAFYLCASSPQGGDGYTFGSGTRLTVV.

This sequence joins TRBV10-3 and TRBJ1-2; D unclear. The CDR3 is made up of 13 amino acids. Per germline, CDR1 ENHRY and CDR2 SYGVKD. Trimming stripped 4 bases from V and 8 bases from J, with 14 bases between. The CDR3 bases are TGTGCCATCAGTGCGGAGGGTTTGGCGGGCTACACCTTC. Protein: CAISAEGLAGYTF.

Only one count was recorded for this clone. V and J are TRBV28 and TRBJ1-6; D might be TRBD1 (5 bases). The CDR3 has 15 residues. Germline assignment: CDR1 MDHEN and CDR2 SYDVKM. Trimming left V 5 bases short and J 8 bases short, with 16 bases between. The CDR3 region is CASSTRGFSDSPLHF. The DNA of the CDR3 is TGTGCCAGCAGTACCCGGGGCTTCTCGGATTCACCCCTCCACTTT.

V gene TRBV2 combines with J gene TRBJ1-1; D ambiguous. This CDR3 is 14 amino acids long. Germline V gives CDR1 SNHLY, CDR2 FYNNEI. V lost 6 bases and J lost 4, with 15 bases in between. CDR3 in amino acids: CASRNPGQSTEAFF. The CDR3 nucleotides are TGTGCCAGCAGGAACCCCGGGCAGAGCACTGAAGCTTTCTTT.

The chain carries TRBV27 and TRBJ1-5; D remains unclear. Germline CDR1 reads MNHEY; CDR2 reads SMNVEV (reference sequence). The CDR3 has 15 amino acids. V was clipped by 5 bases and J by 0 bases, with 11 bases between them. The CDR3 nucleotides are TGTGCCAGCAGTGTAGACTCCCCTAGCAATCAGCCCCAGCATTTT. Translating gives CASSVDSPSNQPQHF.

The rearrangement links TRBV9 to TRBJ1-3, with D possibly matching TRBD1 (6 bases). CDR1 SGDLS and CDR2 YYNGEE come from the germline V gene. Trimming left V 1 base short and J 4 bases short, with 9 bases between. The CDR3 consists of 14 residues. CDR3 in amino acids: CASSVFQGGNTIYF. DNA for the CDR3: TGTGCCAGCAGCGTATTTCAGGGGGGAAACACCATATATTTT.

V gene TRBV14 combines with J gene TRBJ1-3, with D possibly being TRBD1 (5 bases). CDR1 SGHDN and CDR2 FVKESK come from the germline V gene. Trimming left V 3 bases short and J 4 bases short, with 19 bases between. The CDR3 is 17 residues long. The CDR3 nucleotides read TGTGCCAGCAGCCAGGGCGTTGGGGGGGTAAGGGGAAACACCATATATTTT. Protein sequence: CASSQGVGGVRGNTIYF.

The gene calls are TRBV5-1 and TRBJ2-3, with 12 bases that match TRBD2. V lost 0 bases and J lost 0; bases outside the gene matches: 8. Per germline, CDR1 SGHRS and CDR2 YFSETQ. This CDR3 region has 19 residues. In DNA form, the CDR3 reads TGCGCCAGCAGCTTGGCTAGCGGGGGGGTTACGGCTAGCACAGATACGCAGTATTTT. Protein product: CASSLASGGVTASTDTQYF.

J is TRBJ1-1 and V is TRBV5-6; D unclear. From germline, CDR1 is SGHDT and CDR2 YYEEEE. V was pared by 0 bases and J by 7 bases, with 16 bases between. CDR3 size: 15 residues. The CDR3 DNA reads TGTGCCAGCAGCTTGGCCGGGGTCAGAGGAGGTGAAGCTTTCTTT. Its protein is CASSLAGVRGGEAFF.

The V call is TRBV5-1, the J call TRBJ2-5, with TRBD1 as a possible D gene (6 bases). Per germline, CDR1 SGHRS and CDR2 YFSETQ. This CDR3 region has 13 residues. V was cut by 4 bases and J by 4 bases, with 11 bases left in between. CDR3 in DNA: TGCGCCAGCAGCCCCATCAGGGGAGAGACCCAGTACTTC. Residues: CASSPIRGETQYF. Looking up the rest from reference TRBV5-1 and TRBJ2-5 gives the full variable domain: KAGVTQTPRYLIKTRGQQVTLSCSPISGHRSVSWYQQTPGQGLQFLFEYFSETQRNKGNFPGRFSGRQFSNSRSEMNVSTLELGDSALYLCASSPIRGETQYFGPGTRLLVL.

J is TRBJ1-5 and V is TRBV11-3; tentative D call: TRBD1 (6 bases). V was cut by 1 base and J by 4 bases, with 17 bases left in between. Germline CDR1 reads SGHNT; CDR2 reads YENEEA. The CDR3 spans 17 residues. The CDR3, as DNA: TGTGCCAGCAGCTTAGGGGGCGGAGGGGGTAGAAATCAGCCCCAGCATTTT. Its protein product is CASSLGGGGGRNQPQHF.

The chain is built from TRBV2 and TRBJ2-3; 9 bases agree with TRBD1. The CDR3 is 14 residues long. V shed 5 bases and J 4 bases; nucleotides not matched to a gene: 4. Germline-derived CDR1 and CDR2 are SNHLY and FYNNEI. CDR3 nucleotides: TGTGCCAGCAGTAAAGGACAGGGGCCAGATACGCAGTATTTT. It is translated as CASSKGQGPDTQYF.

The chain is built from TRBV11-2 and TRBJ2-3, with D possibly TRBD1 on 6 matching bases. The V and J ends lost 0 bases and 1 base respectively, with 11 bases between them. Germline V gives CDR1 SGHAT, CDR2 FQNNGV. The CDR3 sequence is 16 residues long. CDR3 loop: CASSLEGQRGTDTQYF. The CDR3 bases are TGTGCCAGCAGCTTAGAAGGACAGCGAGGCACAGATACGCAGTATTTT.

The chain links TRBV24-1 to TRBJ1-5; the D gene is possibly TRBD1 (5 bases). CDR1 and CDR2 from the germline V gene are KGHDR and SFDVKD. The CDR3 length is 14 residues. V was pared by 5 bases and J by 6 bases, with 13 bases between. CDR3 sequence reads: CATSVAGESQPQHF. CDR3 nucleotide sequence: TGTGCCACCAGTGTGGCGGGGGAATCTCAGCCCCAGCATTTT.

Written as DNA, the CDR3 is TGCGCCAGCAGAACCCCCCCCGGGATTACGACTAGCACAGATACGCAGTATTTT. Translating it yields CASRTPPGITTSTDTQYF. The chain is built from TRBV5-1 and TRBJ2-3; D may be TRBD2 (5 bases). Germline CDR1 SGHRS, CDR2 YFSETQ. The CDR3 totals 18 residues. V dropped 5 bases and J dropped 0 bases, with 22 bases sitting between them.

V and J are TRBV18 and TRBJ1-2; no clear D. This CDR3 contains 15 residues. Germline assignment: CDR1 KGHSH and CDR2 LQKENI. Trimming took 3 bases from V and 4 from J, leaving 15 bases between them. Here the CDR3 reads CASSPMGLELYGYTF. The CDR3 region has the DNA TGTGCCAGCTCACCGATGGGGTTGGAGCTCTATGGCTACACCTTC.

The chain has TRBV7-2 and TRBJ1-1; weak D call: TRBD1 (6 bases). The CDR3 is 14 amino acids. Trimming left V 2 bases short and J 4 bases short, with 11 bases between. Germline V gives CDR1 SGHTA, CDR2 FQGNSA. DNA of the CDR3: TGTGCCAGCAGCTTAACAGGGTTGAGCACTGAAGCTTTCTTT. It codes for CASSLTGLSTEAFF.

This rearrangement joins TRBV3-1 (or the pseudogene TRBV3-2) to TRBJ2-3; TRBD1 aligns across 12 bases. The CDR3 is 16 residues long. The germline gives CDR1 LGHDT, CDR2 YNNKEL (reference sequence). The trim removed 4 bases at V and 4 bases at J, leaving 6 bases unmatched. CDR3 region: CASSLGTGGAADTQYF. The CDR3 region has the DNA TGTGCCAGCAGCCTCGGGACAGGGGGCGCCGCAGATACGCAGTATTTT.

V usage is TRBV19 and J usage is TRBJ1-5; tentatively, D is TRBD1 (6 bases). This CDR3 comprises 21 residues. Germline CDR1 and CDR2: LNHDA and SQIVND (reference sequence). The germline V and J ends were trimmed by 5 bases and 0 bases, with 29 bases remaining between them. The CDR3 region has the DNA TGTGCCAGTAGTCGGGGGCGTGGGGACGGCTCAAGGCATCTTAGCAATCAGCCCCAGCATTTT. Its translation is CASSRGRGDGSRHLSNQPQHF.

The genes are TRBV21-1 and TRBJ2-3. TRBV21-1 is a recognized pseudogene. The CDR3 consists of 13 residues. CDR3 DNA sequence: TGTGCCAGCCGGGCCTCTGACGGAGATACGCAGTATTTT. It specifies CASRASDGDTQYF.

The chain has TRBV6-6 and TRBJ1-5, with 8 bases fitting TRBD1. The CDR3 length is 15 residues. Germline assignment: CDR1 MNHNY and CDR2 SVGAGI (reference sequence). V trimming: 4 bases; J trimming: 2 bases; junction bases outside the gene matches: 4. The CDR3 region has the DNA TGTGCCAGCAGTTCGACAGGGGAAGGCAATCAGCCCCAGCATTTT. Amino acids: CASSSTGEGNQPQHF.

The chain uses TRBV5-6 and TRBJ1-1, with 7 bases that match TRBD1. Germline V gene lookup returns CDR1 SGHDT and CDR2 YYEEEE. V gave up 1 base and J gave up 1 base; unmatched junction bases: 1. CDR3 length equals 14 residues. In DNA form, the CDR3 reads TGTGCCAGCAGCTTGCGGGACAGGAACACTGAAGCTTTCTTT. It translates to CASSLRDRNTEAFF.